These 29 T cell receptor beta chains were all obtained from the same sample, sequenced in a study of regulatory T cells in long-lasting Graves disease. Documented time point: newly diagnosed GD, antithyroid drugs for less than 3 months. PBMC-derived RNA was used for the TCR library. Combining iRepertoire HTBI primers with Arm-PCR of CDR3 regions, the authors built TCR beta libraries. TCRdb called the multiplex PCR reads again in MiXCR, with one record for every CDR3 protein. The sample contains 320,000 or so distinct CDR3 sequences, more than 15% of which appear only once. The sample was peripheral blood mononuclear cells (PBMCs), taken at new diagnosis, from a patient treated with antithyroid drugs. The receptors derive from a female donor with Graves disease.

As concerns this clonotype: It is unclear where the CDR3 begins or ends on the DNA, so no DNA is shown, and the CDR3 is as TCRdb lists it. The chain is built from TRBV7-2 and TRBJ2-3; the table assigns TRBD1, which was not confirmed against the DNA. Germline loops: CDR1 SGHTA, CDR2 FQGNSA. The CDR3 spans 21 amino acids, including both terminal residues. Here the CDR3 reads CASSFYICSAPDRLSTDTQYF.

This clonotype was recorded at least ten times. The gene calls are TRBV20-1 and TRBJ2-7, with 8 bases fitting TRBD2. V was clipped by 1 base and J by 4 bases; unmatched bases: 6. The CDR3 is made up of 14 amino acids. In germline, CDR1 is DFQATT, CDR2 SNEGSKA (reference sequence). The CDR3 region is CSARGRLAGYEQYF. The DNA of the CDR3 is TGCAGTGCTAGAGGGAGGCTAGCGGGTTACGAGCAGTACTTC.

V is TRBV29-1 and J is TRBJ1-1; D perhaps matches TRBD1 (5 bases). The CDR3 runs to 12 residues. V dropped 2 bases and J dropped 6 bases, with 10 bases sitting between them. Germline assignment: CDR1 SQVTM and CDR2 ANQGSEA. The CDR3 here is CSVEQGGAEAFF. The CDR3 DNA is TGCAGCGTTGAACAGGGAGGGGCTGAAGCTTTCTTT.

Ten or more counts support this clonotype. This chain joins TRBV15 and TRBJ2-1; TRBD2 matches at 8 bases. Trimming removed 5 bases from V and 8 bases from J; junction bases left unmatched: 11. Germline values: CDR1 LNHNV, CDR2 YYDKDF (reference sequence). The CDR3 covers 15 residues. CDR3 region: CATSGHGRAVDEQFF. DNA for the CDR3: TGTGCCACCAGCGGGCACGGGAGGGCCGTCGATGAGCAGTTCTTC. Drawing the rest from reference TRBV15 and TRBJ2-1, the complete variable domain is DAMVIQNPRYQVTQFGKPVTLSCSQTLNHNVMYWYQQKSSQAPKLLFHYYDKDFNNEADTPDNFQSRRPNTSFCFLDIRSPGLGDTAMYLCATSGHGRAVDEQFFGPGTRLTVL.

The chain carries TRBV4-1 and TRBJ2-3, with no clear D. Deletions cut 0 bases from V and 2 bases from J, with 18 bases between. This CDR3 comprises 18 residues. Germline assignment: CDR1 MGHRA and CDR2 YSYEKL. This CDR3 reads CASSQEGPERRFTDTQYF. In DNA, the CDR3 is TGCGCCAGCAGCCAAGAAGGTCCGGAGAGGCGGTTCACAGATACGCAGTATTTT.

The table lists this clonotype with many counts. The V call is TRBV3-1, the J call TRBJ2-2; unclear D gene. CDR1 and CDR2 from the germline V gene are LGHDT and YNNKEL (reference sequence). The CDR3 length is 18 residues. V was shortened by 4 bases and J by 0 bases, with 18 bases between the two germline ends. The CDR3 coding sequence is TGTGCCAGCAGCCGTAGGGAAATAGGGAAAACGAACACCGGGGAGCTGTTTTTT. Translating it yields CASSRREIGKTNTGELFF.

Ten or more counts support this clonotype. The V and J genes are TRBV27 and TRBJ2-7, with D unresolved. Germline CDR1 is MNHEY and CDR2 is SMNVEV (reference sequence). This CDR3 spans 12 amino acids. V was shortened by 4 bases and J by 7 bases, with 11 bases between the two germline ends. The CDR3 DNA reads as TGTGCCAGCAGTTATGGGGTGGGGGAGCAGTACTTC. It specifies CASSYGVGEQYF.

The V gene is TRBV19, the J gene TRBJ2-5, with D possibly being TRBD2 (6 bases). Trimming removed 9 bases at V and 1 base at J, with 12 bases between. The CDR3 loop spans 13 amino acids. Germline CDR1 reads LNHDA; CDR2 reads SQIVND (reference sequence). The CDR3: CASHMGGQETQYF. In DNA form, the CDR3 reads TGTGCCAGCCATATGGGGGGCCAAGAGACCCAGTACTTC.

The chain is built from TRBV12-3 or TRBV12-4 and TRBJ2-5, with 8 bases fitting TRBD2. Trimming removed 0 bases from V and 6 bases from J; junction bases left unmatched: 12. CDR3 length: 17 amino acids. The CDR3 DNA reads TGTGCCAGCAGTTTAGCGCTGGGTCGGGAGGGCCCCCAGACCCAGTACTTC. This sequence encodes CASSLALGREGPQTQYF.

This clonotype came up many times. This chain uses TRBV6-1 with TRBJ2-1, with 7 bases matching TRBD2. The V gene's germline CDR1 is MNHNS and CDR2 SASEGT. The junction had 8 bases not matched to a gene; V was cut back by 5 bases and J by 10 bases. The CDR3 is made up of 13 amino acids. This CDR3 is CASSPDGRWEQFF. In DNA, the CDR3 is TGTGCCAGCAGTCCCGACGGGAGGTGGGAGCAGTTCTTC.

The table lists this clonotype with many counts. CDR3: CASSSLAGGYEQYF. CDR3 sequence (DNA): TGTGCCAGCAGTTCTCTAGCGGGAGGATACGAGCAGTACTTC. The chain uses TRBV6-2 or TRBV6-3 and TRBJ2-7, with 11 bases aligning to TRBD2. Germline V lookup: CDR1 MNHEY, CDR2 SVGEGT. This CDR3 is built from 14 residues. V dropped 4 bases and J dropped 4; count of bases not matched to a gene: 3.

As concerns this clonotype: A much larger clone sits a single nucleotide away, making a read error possible. V and J are TRBV18 and TRBJ1-2; D unresolved. Germline CDR1 reads KGHSH; CDR2 reads LQKENI. There are 13 residues in the CDR3. The CDR3 bases are TGTGTCAGCTCACTCCTCGGGATCGGGGGCTACACCTTC. Protein: CVSSLLGIGGYTF.

This clonotype was counted ten times or more. CDR3 bases: TGTGCCAGCAGTTTGCAGGGGGGGACCCTCCACTTT. Translated, it gives CASSLQGGTLHF. V and J are TRBV27 and TRBJ1-6; 7 positions agree with TRBD1. The J segment lost 14 bases and the V segment lost 3 bases, leaving 4 bases of the junction unmatched. Germline CDR1 reads MNHEY; CDR2 reads SMNVEV (reference sequence). This CDR3 has 12 amino acids.

About this clonotype: A read error may account for a junction end that differs from germline. This chain uses TRBV7-2 with TRBJ2-7; TRBD2 matches at 11 bases. The DNA end favors TRBJ2-1, so the J call may be wrong. This CDR3 has 15 amino acids. CDR1 and CDR2 (germline): SGHTA, FQGNSA. This chain's CDR3 is CASSSTSGSYNGQFF. In DNA, the CDR3 is TGTGCCAGCAGCTCAACTAGCGGGAGCTACAATGGGCAGTTCTTC.

The V and J genes are TRBV5-1 and TRBJ2-5, with 8 nucleotides matching TRBD1. This CDR3 has 16 amino acids. Trimming cost V 5 bases and J 6 bases; bases outside gene matches: 15. The germline V gene encodes CDR1 SGHRS and CDR2 YFSETQ. CDR3 DNA sequence: TGCGCCAGCAGTGGAAGCCTCCGCGGACAGGGAAAGACCCAGTACTTC. Its protein is CASSGSLRGQGKTQYF.

The rearrangement links TRBV12-3 or TRBV12-4 to TRBJ2-1, with TRBD2 matching 8 bases. The CDR3 runs to 16 residues. With V trimmed by 6 bases and J by 4 bases, 11 bases remained unmatched. The CDR3 region is CASSHAAGAIYNEQFF. For the CDR3, the DNA is TGTGCCAGCAGCCACGCAGCGGGAGCGATTTACAATGAGCAGTTCTTC.

This clonotype came up once. With a much larger clone just one base away, this may be a read error. The chain employs TRBV6-2 or TRBV6-3 and TRBJ2-1; the D is unclear. The germline gives CDR1 MNHEY, CDR2 SVGEGT. The CDR3 has 13 residues. The CDR3 region has the DNA TGTGCCAGCAGTGACCAGCGAGTGGGTGAGCGGTTCTTC. Its protein is CASSDQRVGERFF.

This clonotype showed up many times. The J gene is TRBJ2-1, the V gene TRBV10-3, with 7 bases aligning to TRBD1. This CDR3 comprises 14 residues. CDR1 and CDR2 (germline): ENHRY, SYGVKD. Trimming at V came to 7 bases and at J to 2 bases, leaving 5 bases not matched to a gene. Here the CDR3 reads CAITMDRTYNEQFF. For the CDR3, the DNA is TGTGCCATCACCATGGACAGGACCTACAATGAGCAGTTCTTC.

The chain is built from TRBV7-2 and TRBJ2-7, with D possibly being TRBD2 (7 bases). The CDR3 extends over 16 amino acids. Trimming took 6 bases from V and 2 from J, leaving 20 bases between them. Looked up from germline, CDR1 is SGHTA and CDR2 is FQGNSA. CDR3 DNA sequence: TGTGCCAGCAGACCGTCGGGGGGCGCGTACCCCTACGAGCAGTACTTC. The encoded protein is CASRPSGGAYPYEQYF.

This clonotype occurred a few times. This may stem from a read error, because a much larger clone lies one nucleotide away. The V and J genes are TRBV7-8 and TRBJ2-5, with a tentative D call TRBD2 (6 bases). Germline loops: CDR1 SGHVS, CDR2 FQNEAQ. V was pared by 1 base and J by 11 bases, with 23 bases between. The CDR3 is 16 residues long. CDR3 bases: TGTGCCAGCAGCTTAGTAGCGGTAGGGTCCTACAATGAGCAGTACTTC. This codes for CASSLVAVGSYNEQYF.

This clonotype was counted ten times or more. The chain employs TRBV11-2 and TRBJ2-1; TRBD2 matches at 12 bases. Trimming cost V 1 base and J 1 base; bases outside gene matches: 8. The CDR3 has 19 amino acids. Per the germline V gene, CDR1 is SGHAT and CDR2 is FQNNGV. The CDR3 DNA reads as TGTGCCAGCAGCTTAGGGCAGACTAGCGGGAGTCCTTCCTACAATGAGCAGTTCTTC. Translated: CASSLGQTSGSPSYNEQFF.

This clonotype was picked up many times. This chain uses TRBV2 with TRBJ2-5, with D possibly TRBD2 on 5 matching bases. The V end was cut by 7 bases, the J end by 4 bases, with 13 bases between. The germline V gene encodes CDR1 SNHLY and CDR2 FYNNEI. This CDR3 has 13 amino acids. CDR3 in amino acids: CASTLDSRETQYF. CDR3 DNA: TGTGCCAGCACCCTGGACTCTCGAGAGACCCAGTACTTC.

This clonotype came up many times. CDR3 DNA: TGTGCCAGCAGCTCTAGGGCCTCTGAAGCTTTCTTT. Amino acid sequence: CASSSRASEAFF. V gene TRBV27 combines with J gene TRBJ1-1; D gene ambiguous. The CDR3 sequence is 12 residues long. The germline V and J ends were trimmed by 6 bases and 6 bases, with 11 bases remaining between them. Per the germline V gene, CDR1 is MNHEY and CDR2 is SMNVEV (reference sequence).

This clonotype came up many times. This chain links TRBV11-2 with TRBJ2-7; 9 bases map to TRBD1. J lost 2 bases, V lost 5 bases, and 4 bases had no gene match. This CDR3 contains 14 residues. Germline V gives CDR1 SGHAT, CDR2 FQNNGV. Here the CDR3 DNA reads TGTGCCAGCAGCCCCGGGACAGGGACCTACGAGCAGTACTTC. Encoded protein: CASSPGTGTYEQYF.

This clonotype was seen more than once but under ten times. V gene TRBV12-3 or TRBV12-4 combines with J gene TRBJ2-5, with a tentative D call TRBD2 (6 bases). V was trimmed by 2 bases and J by 6 bases, leaving 10 bases between them. The CDR3 is 13 amino acids. This CDR3 is CASSLRGRQTQYF. CDR3 bases: TGTGCCAGCAGTTTACGGGGGAGGCAGACCCAGTACTTC.

The table lists this clonotype with many counts. V and J are TRBV11-2 and TRBJ2-6; D gene ambiguous. This CDR3 is built from 13 residues. CDR1 and CDR2 (germline): SGHAT, FQNNGV. Trimming left V 5 bases short and J 3 bases short, with 5 bases between. CDR3 protein: CASSQSGANVLTF. CDR3 bases: TGTGCCAGCAGCCAGAGTGGGGCCAACGTCCTGACTTTC.

This clonotype came up a few times. The chain joins TRBV6-1 to TRBJ1-4; D is perhaps TRBD1 (6 bases). CDR3 size: 14 residues. The ends were cut back, 7 bases at V and 5 bases at J, with 14 bases in the middle. Germline V lookup: CDR1 MNHNS, CDR2 SASEGT. The CDR3 nucleotides read TGTGCCAGCAAACTTCGGACAGAAAATGAAAAACTGTTTTTT. Protein product: CASKLRTENEKLFF.

This clonotype was seen ten or more times. V usage is TRBV11-2 and J usage is TRBJ1-2; tentatively, D is TRBD1 (6 bases). CDR1 and CDR2 from the germline V gene are SGHAT and FQNNGV. The CDR3 contains 12 residues. V was cut by 6 bases and J by 12 bases, with 17 bases left in between. CDR3 amino acids: CASSKTGSVDTF. The CDR3 DNA follows: TGTGCCAGCAGTAAGACAGGCAGCGTCGACACCTTC.

This clonotype was counted at least ten times. The V call is TRBV10-3, the J call TRBJ2-3, with D unresolved. CDR1 ENHRY and CDR2 SYGVKD come from the germline V gene. This CDR3 is 11 amino acids long. V lost 10 bases to trimming and J lost 0 bases, with 5 bases between them. DNA for the CDR3: TGTGCCACCTTAAGCACAGATACGCAGTATTTT. Protein sequence: CATLSTDTQYF.